Detailed here is one TCR beta chain. Its target is unknown. The table came from immunoSEQ multiplex PCR; TCRdb's copy has only in-frame clones and leaves some out. In the table there are over 250,000 clones, 65% to 90% of which are singletons. The sample originates from a study of cytomegalovirus exposure and HLA in healthy donors. About the research overall: The 120 or so validation repertoires were produced on the same platform as the 670 or so repertoires of the first cohort. This was reported in a later analysis. Whole-study findings and limits: It was confirmed in vitro that three of the CMV-associated chains were specific for CMV antigens.

The 120-subject validation cohort, separate from the roughly 700-subject first cohort, included the donors. Germline V gene lookup returns CDR1 SGHRS and CDR2 YFSETQ. V was clipped by 4 bases and J by 2 bases; unmatched bases: 2. This CDR3 is 13 amino acids long. The origin of this receptor is a woman between 18 and 30 years old in good health and CMV-seronegative. The J gene is TRBJ2-5, the V gene TRBV5-1; 7 nucleotides line up with TRBD1. Sequences were obtained from PBMCs. The CDR3 protein is CASSGGQQETQYF. Here the CDR3 DNA reads TGCGCCAGCAGCGGGGGACAGCAAGAGACCCAGTACTTC.